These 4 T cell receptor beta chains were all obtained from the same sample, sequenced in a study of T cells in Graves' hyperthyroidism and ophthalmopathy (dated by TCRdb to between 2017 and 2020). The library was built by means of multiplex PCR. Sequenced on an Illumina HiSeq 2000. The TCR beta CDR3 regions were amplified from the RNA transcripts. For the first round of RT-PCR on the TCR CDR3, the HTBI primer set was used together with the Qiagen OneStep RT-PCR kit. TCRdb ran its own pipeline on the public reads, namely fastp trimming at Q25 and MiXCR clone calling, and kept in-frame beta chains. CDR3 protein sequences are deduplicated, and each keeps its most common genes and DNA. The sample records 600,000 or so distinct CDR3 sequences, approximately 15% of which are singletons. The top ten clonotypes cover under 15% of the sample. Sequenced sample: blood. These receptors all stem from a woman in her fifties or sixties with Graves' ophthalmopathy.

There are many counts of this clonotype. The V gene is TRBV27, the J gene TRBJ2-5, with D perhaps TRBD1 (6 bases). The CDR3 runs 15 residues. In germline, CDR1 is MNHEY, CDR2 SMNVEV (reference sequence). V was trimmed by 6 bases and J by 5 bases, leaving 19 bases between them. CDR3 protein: CASRGTFSSAETQYF. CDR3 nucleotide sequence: TGTGCCAGCAGGGGGACATTTAGCAGCGCCGAGACCCAGTACTTC.

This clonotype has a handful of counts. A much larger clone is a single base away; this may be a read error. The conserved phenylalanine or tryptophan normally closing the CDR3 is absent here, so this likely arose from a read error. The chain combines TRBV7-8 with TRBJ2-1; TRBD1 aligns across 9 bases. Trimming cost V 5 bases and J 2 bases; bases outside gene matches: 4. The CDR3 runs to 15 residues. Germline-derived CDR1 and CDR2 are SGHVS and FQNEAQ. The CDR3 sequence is CASSRDRAAYNEQFL. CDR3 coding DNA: TGTGCCAGCAGCCGGGACAGGGCCGCCTACAATGAGCAGTTCCTC.

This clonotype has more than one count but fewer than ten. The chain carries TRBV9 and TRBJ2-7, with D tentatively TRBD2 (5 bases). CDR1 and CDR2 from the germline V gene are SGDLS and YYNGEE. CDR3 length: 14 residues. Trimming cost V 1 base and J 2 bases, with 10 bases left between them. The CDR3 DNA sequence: TGTGCCAGCAGCGTACTAGCAGAAACCTACGAGCAGTACTTC. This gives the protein CASSVLAETYEQYF.

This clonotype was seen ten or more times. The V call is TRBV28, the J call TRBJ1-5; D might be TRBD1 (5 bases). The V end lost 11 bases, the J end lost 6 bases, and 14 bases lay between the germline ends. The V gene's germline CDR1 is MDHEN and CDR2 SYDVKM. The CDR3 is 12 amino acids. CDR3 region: CASEGKTQPQHF. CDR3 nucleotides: TGTGCCTCCGAGGGGAAGACTCAGCCCCAGCATTTT.